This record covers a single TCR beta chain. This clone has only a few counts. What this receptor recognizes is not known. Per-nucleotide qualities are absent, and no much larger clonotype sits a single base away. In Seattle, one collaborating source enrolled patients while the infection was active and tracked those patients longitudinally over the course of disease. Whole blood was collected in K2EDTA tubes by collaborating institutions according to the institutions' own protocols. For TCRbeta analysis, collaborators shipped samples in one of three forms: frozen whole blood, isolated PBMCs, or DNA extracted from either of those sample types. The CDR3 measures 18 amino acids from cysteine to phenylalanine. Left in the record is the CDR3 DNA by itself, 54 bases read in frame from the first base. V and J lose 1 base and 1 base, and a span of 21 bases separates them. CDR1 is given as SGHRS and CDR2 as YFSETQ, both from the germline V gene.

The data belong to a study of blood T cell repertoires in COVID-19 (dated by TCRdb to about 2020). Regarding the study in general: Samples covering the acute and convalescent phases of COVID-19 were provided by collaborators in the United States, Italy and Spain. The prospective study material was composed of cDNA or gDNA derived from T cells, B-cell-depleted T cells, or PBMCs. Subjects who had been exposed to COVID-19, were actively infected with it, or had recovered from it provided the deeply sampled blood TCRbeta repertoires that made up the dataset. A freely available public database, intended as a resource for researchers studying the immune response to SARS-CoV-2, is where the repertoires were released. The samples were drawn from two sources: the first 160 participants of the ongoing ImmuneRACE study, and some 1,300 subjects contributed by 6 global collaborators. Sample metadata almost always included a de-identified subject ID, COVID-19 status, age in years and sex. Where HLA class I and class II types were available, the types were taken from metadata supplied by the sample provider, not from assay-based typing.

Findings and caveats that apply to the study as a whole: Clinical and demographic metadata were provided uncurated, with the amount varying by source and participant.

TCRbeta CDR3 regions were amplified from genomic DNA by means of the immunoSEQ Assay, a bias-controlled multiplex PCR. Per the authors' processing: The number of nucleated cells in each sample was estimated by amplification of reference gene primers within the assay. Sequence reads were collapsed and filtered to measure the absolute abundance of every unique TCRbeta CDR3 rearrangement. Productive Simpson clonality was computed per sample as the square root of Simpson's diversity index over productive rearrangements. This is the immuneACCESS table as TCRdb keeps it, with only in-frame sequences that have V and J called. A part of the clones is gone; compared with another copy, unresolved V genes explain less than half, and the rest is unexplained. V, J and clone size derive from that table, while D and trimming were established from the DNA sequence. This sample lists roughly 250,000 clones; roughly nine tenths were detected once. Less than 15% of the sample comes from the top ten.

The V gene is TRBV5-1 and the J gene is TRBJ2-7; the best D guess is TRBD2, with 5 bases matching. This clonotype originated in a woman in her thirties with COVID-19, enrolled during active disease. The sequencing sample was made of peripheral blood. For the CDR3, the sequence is CASSLWGLEGRVSYEQYF. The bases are TGCGCCAGCAGCTTGTGGGGTCTTGAGGGCAGAGTATCCTACGAGCAGTACTTC.